A single sample is the source of the 2 T cell receptor beta chains below, sequenced in a study of cytomegalovirus exposure and HLA in healthy donors (dated by TCRdb to about 2017). Receptor amplification or capture employed the immunoSEQ multiplex PCR assay. For the multiplex PCR, a mixture combining 60 forward primers for TCR Vbeta segments and 13 reverse primers for TCR Jbeta segments was used. Imported from immuneACCESS, the table was reduced by TCRdb to in-frame sequences with V and J called. These copies leave out some clones; in studies compared against another copy, an unresolved V gene accounts for under half, and the cause of the remainder is not known. The sample has 80,000 to 90,000 clones on record, 70% to 85% of them singletons. 2.7% of the sample is held by the ten biggest clonotypes. Material for sequencing was PBMCs. The origin of the receptors is a man younger than 40 in good health and CMV-seronegative.

This chain connects TRBV10-2 to TRBJ1-1; D remains unclear. Germline V lookup: CDR1 WSHSY, CDR2 SAAADI. The CDR3 runs 16 residues. The V and J ends lost 6 bases and 1 base respectively, with 18 bases between them. In DNA, the CDR3 is TGCGCCAGCAGCGCCGAGTGGGCCGGGAGGAACACTGAAGCTTTCTTT. It codes for CASSAEWAGRNTEAFF.

This clone has just a few counts. The V and J genes are TRBV5-6 and TRBJ1-2; TRBD1 agrees at 7 bases. The V and J ends lost 0 bases and 1 base, in that order; junction bases with no gene match: 9. The length of the CDR3 is 17 residues. CDR1 is SGHDT and CDR2 is YYEEEE in the germline V gene. The CDR3 reads CASSLDPGTEVNYGYTF. For the CDR3, the DNA is TGTGCCAGCAGCTTGGACCCCGGGACAGAGGTTAACTATGGCTACACCTTC.